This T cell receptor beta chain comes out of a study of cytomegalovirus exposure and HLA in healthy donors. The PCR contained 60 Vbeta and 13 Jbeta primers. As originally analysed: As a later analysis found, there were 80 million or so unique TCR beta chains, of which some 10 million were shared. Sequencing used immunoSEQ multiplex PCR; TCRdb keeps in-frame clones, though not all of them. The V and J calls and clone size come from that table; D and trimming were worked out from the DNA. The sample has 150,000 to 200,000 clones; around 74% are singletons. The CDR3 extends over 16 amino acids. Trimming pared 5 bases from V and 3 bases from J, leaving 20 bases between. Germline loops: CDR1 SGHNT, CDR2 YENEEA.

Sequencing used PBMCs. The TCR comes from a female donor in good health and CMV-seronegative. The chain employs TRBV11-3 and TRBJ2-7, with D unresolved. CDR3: CASSRSSPDSLYEQYF. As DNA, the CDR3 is TGTGCCAGCAGCCGTTCGAGCCCCGACTCACTCTACGAGCAGTACTTC.